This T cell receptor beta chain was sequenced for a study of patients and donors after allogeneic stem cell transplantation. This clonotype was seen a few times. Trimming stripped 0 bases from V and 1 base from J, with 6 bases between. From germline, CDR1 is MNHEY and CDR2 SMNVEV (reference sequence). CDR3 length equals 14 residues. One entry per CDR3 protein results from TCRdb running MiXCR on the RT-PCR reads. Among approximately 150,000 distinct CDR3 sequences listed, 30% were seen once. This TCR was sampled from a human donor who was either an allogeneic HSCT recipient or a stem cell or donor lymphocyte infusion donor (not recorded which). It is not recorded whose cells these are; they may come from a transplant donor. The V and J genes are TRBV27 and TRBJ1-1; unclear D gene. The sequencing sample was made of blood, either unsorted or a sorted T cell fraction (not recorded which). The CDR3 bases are TGTGCCAGCAGTTTATCGTTCGGGAACACTGAAGCTTTCTTT. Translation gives CASSLSFGNTEAFF.